This is a list of T cell receptor beta chains from one sample in a study of blood T cell repertoires in COVID-19. This table comes from immunoSEQ multiplex PCR, and its TCRdb copy is limited to in-frame clones, with some not included. This table holds some 120,000 clones, around 81% found once. Sequenced: peripheral blood. Source of these receptors: a human donor in a cohort sampled during active COVID-19. The CDR3 runs from the conserved cysteine through the conserved F or W. The order of the fields is J gene, V gene, CDR3 protein.

TRBJ2-7	TRBV23-1	CASSHYDEQYF
TRBJ2-7	TRBV7-9	CASSSATGDFKQYF
TRBJ2-2	TRBV6-4	CASSPVPTGELFF
TRBJ2-7	TRBV5-6	CASSFPPQGPHEQYF
TRBJ2-5	TRBV5-1	CASSLVPGVGQTQYF
TRBJ2-5	TRBV14	CASSQDVVRGRETQYF
TRBJ2-7	TRBV25-1	CASSDGDYEQYF
TRBJ1-1	TRBV19	CASRPRNTEAFF
TRBJ1-2	TRBV27	CASSSRGYGYTF
TRBJ1-2	TRBV9	CASSEGDRGRYGYTF
TRBJ1-1	TRBV7-2	CASSLEGAGTEAFF
TRBJ1-4	TRBV5-1	CASSQSGQATNEKLFF
TRBJ1-1	TRBV5-4	CASSRADTEAFF
TRBJ2-7	TRBV28	CASTPGQGPYEQYF
TRBJ2-7	TRBV11-1	CASSRHRSSYEQYF
TRBJ2-5	TRBV3-1/TRBV3-2	CASSQGISGETQYF
TRBJ2-7	TRBV5-6	CASSRSGEQYF
TRBJ2-7	TRBV14	CASSHVAGGSSEQYF
TRBJ1-6	TRBV6-1	CASSEGSSYNSPLHF
TRBJ1-1	TRBV12-3/TRBV12-4	CASSLGFGTEAFF
TRBJ2-3	TRBV7-2	CASSLSSLSWTDTQYF
TRBJ1-1	TRBV6-5	CASSRDRGTNTEAFF
TRBJ2-1	TRBV27	CASSLGGLAGGVEQFF
TRBJ1-1	TRBV6-5	CASSFRMNTEAFF
TRBJ1-1	TRBV12-5	CASGVSGGVRAFF
TRBJ1-4	TRBV9	CASSDRPGANEKLFF
TRBJ2-7	TRBV29-1	CSVSASYEQYF
TRBJ2-1	TRBV13	CASSPGTSGNYNEQFF
TRBJ2-7	TRBV11-2	CASSLERGSYEQYF
TRBJ2-3	TRBV19	CASSRRGQGDTDTQYF
TRBJ2-7	TRBV9	CASSPGSSKLRGEQYF